Described below is a single T cell receptor beta chain sequence and its context. The antigen is undetermined. The CDR3 spans 14 residues. Trimming removed 4 bases from V and 1 base from J; junction bases left unmatched: 3. The germline CDR1 and CDR2 sequences are MNHEY and SVGEGT. The data were obtained in a study of breast tumors, draining lymph nodes, adjacent tissues. Study-wide results and limits: Findings are consistent with lymph node origin and intratumoral expansion of most tumor T cells. Tumor TCR diversity was below lymph nodes but above nontumor tissue. Luminal-like breast cancer showed significantly greater tumor-nontumor repertoire similarity than basal-like breast cancer did. Data only fit, rather than demonstrated, lymph node origin of most tumor T cells.

Axillary draining lymph nodes of breast cancer patients supplied the node samples. TCRdb reprocessed the multiplex PCR reads with MiXCR, giving one entry per CDR3 protein. The sample has 150,000 to 250,000 distinct CDR3 sequences; around a third are singletons. The sequence derives from a female donor with breast cancer. Some clones in this sample may be carry-over from other donors' samples. Sequencing was carried out using axillary lymph node tissue. This chain uses TRBV6-2 or TRBV6-3 with TRBJ2-5; 7 bases agree with TRBD2. The chain's CDR3 is CASSFSGLQETQYF. In DNA form, the CDR3 reads TGTGCCAGCAGTTTTAGCGGGCTCCAAGAGACCCAGTACTTC.